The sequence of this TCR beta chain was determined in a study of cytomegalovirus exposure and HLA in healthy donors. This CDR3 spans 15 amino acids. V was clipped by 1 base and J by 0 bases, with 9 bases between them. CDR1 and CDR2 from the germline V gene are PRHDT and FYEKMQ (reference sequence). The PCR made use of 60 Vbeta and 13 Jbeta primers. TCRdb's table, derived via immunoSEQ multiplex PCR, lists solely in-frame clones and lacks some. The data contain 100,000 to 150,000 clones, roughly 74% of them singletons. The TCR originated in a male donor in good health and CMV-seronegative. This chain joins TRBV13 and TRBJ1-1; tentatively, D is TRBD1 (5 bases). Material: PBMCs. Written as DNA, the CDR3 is TGTGCCAGCAGCTTAGAGTCAGGGCTGAACACTGAAGCTTTCTTT. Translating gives CASSLESGLNTEAFF.